This T cell receptor beta chain was identified in a study of cytomegalovirus exposure and HLA in healthy donors. The study's findings and limits: Generally TCR sequences proved uncommon, though certain public TCRs appeared in numerous donors. TCR beta sequences reportedly predicted most subjects' HLA-A and HLA-B alleles accurately.

For this clone: Its matching antigen is unknown.

The PCR was carried out with 60 Vbeta primers and 13 Jbeta primers. Assay: immunoSEQ multiplex PCR; the TCRdb copy retains only in-frame clones and omits some. The sample yields around 270,000 clones, 80% seen once. Germline V gives CDR1 LNHDA, CDR2 SQIVND (reference sequence). Between the trimmed V and J ends, which lost 6 bases and 2 bases, there was a span of 14 bases. The CDR3 spans 14 residues. The receptor comes from a girl aged 2-9 years in good health and CMV-seronegative. The specimen sequenced was PBMCs. The chain uses TRBV19 and TRBJ2-7; a possible D gene is TRBD2 (6 bases). CDR3 nucleotide sequence: TGTGCCAGTAGAATGGGACTCGGGACCTACGAGCAGTACTTC. It encodes CASRMGLGTYEQYF.